A selection of T cell receptor beta chains follows, all from one sample in a study of monozygotic twins with inflammatory bowel disease. TCRdb reanalyzed the 5' RACE reads and collapses them to one entry per CDR3 protein, without DNA. The specimen's table records approximately 340,000 distinct CDR3 sequences. Sequencing input: blood. The receptor source for this set is a human donor with ulcerative colitis or Crohn's disease, or a healthy co-twin of an affected twin (not recorded which). Each CDR3 is given with its conserved first and last residue.

J	V	CDR3
TRBJ2-6	TRBV27	CASSYKGSGANVLTF
TRBJ2-3	TRBV6-5	CASSYEGTSGATDTQYF
TRBJ2-2	TRBV25-1	CASSWSGLNTGELFF
TRBJ2-7	TRBV7-3	CASSLNRDGNEQYF
TRBJ2-3	TRBV5-1	CASSQNPSGGPTDTQYF
TRBJ2-7	TRBV29-1	CSVVPRDRGYEQYF
TRBJ1-3	TRBV6-5	CASSYSEGRGNTIYF
TRBJ1-6	TRBV4-1	CASSPGQPNSPLHF
TRBJ2-2	TRBV5-1	CAISLAFLAEGTGELFF
TRBJ2-7	TRBV20-1	CSADPGTDYEQYF
TRBJ2-7	TRBV28	CASSLLGFEQYF
TRBJ2-2	TRBV7-8	CASSLGVAGEAGELFF
TRBJ1-5	TRBV20-1	CSARTQVSNQPQHF
TRBJ2-1	TRBV6-5	CASSYSDLVIHEQFF
TRBJ1-5	TRBV25-1	CASRGQGANQPQHF
TRBJ2-2	TRBV13	CASGLENTGELFF
TRBJ2-3	TRBV7-3	CASSLKRETVTDTQYF
TRBJ2-7	TRBV10-3	CAISDGGGVYEQYF
TRBJ1-1	TRBV29-1	CSVQKRGDTEAFF
TRBJ2-2	TRBV20-1	CSARAEGANTGELFF
TRBJ2-1	TRBV25-1	CASSGWRSSYNEQFF
TRBJ2-1	TRBV2	CASSPVQRERNEQFF
TRBJ2-3	TRBV9	CASSVDPTSTDTQYF
TRBJ2-3	TRBV21-1	CASSKEKIDRPTDTQYF
TRBJ2-7	TRBV20-1	CSARVGWPSYEQYF
TRBJ1-2	TRBV7-2	CASSSTGFRGYTF
TRBJ2-7	TRBV27	CASGMTYSLYEQYF
TRBJ1-1	TRBV12-3/TRBV12-4	CASTQTGYNTEAFF
TRBJ2-1	TRBV5-1	CASRRNPTSGAGNEQFF
TRBJ2-1	TRBV12-3/TRBV12-4	CASSHTRASGGLNEQFF
TRBJ2-1	TRBV7-2	CASSLVRGSNEQFF
TRBJ1-2	TRBV30	CAWDSEQNYGYTF
TRBJ1-3	TRBV7-9	CASSFIESGGNTIYF
TRBJ2-3	TRBV5-1	CASSSRPGSLTDTQYF
TRBJ2-7	TRBV5-1	CASSVSPQSYEQYF
TRBJ2-2	TRBV6-6	CASSYSAETGELFF
TRBJ2-3	TRBV29-1	CSVATGLASRDTQYF
TRBJ2-2	TRBV6-2/TRBV6-3	CASSLTTGELFF
TRBJ2-5	TRBV12-3/TRBV12-4	CASSPGLAGQETQYF
TRBJ2-7	TRBV5-1	CASSLKGTGVDEQYF
TRBJ2-1	TRBV10-3	CAISQGLAANEQFF
TRBJ2-1	TRBV2	CASSARGGGSYNEQFF
TRBJ2-3	TRBV28	CASSLNPGRSTDTQYF
TRBJ2-7	TRBV6-6	CASSYAGGYEQYF
TRBJ2-1	TRBV19	CASFTGVGGLGEQFF
TRBJ2-7	TRBV7-2	CASSYGQYSYEQYF